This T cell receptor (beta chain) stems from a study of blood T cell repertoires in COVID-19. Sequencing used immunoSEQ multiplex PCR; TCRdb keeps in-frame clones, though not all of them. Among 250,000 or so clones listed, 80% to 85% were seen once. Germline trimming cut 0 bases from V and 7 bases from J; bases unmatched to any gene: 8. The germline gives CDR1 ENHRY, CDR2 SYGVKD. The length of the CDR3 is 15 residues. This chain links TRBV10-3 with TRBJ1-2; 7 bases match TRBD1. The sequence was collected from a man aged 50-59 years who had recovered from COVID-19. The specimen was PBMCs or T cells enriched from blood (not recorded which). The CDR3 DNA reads TGTGCCATCAGTGAGTCGACAGGGACCACCAGTGGCTACACCTTC. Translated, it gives CAISESTGTTSGYTF.